This record covers a single T cell receptor beta chain. What it binds is unknown. All participating donors were Caucasian adults from Nashville, Tennessee. This entry belongs to a study of shared clonotypes between healthy human individuals. General study results and limits: Measured sharing among donors was expected to vary with sequencing depth.

The repertoire was sequenced with immunoSEQ multiplex PCR; TCRdb's copy has only in-frame clones and lacks some. The table shows roughly 490,000 clones, with 76% occurring only once. The CDR3 length is 15 residues. Unmatched junction bases numbered 10, after V lost 6 bases and J lost 4 bases. Germline CDR1 MNHEY, CDR2 SVGAGI. This receptor was obtained from a middle-aged woman in good health. Some clones in this sample may be carry-over from other donors' samples. The specimen sequenced was PBMCs. The chain recombines TRBV6-5 with TRBJ2-3; 7 positions match TRBD2. This CDR3 is CASRRTSEGADTQYF. The DNA for the CDR3 is TGTGCCAGCAGACGCACTAGCGAGGGTGCAGATACGCAGTATTTT.